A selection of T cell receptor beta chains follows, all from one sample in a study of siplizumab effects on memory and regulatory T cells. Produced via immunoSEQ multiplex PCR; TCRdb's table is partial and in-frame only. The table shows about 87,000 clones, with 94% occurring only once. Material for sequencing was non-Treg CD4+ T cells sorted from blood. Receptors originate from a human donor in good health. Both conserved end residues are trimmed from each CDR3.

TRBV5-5,ASSPGLGGSGNTIY
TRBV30,ACEAGLGDNEQF
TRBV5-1,ASSLEGAPSNTEAF
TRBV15,ATSVGFGSTEAF
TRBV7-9,ASSSTGSGETQY
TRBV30,AWSVQGAYEQY
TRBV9,ASSPYPSSGNTIY
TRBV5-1,ASSSLASTGELF
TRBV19,ASRFQRGARSEQF
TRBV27,ASRVRGRASFDEQF
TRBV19,ASSVGLAGEQY
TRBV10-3,AISEGDRGNTEAF
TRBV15,ATSRPPTYEQY
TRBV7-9,ASSQLNTEAF
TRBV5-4,ASSLGGLALDEQY
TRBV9,ASSVEAGIIINEQF
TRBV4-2,ASSQASGGLNEQF
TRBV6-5,ASSSGPGLKNTEAF
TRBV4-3,ASSLRGGNTIY
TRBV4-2,ASSQIGTEGGYT
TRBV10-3,AISVRQTLNTEAF
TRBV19,ASSPQSRGGGYT
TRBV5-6,ASSLRNPQLETQY
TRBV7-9,ASSLDGVREY
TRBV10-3,AISAPEDTEAF
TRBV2,ASRPGLAGGQNIQY
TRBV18,ASLGTSYEQY
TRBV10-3,AHGRGDNQPQH
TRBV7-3,ASSLSGGSGTDTQY
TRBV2,ASSPDSLNQPQH
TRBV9,ASSVRTSGRADADTQY
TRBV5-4,ASSRGTDEKLF
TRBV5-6,ASSLAAYEQY
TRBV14,ASSVRPGQGAEQY
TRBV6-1,ASSDHTKPIAGANVLT
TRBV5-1,ASSLANSGNTEAF
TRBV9,ASSRGLAGGRNEQF
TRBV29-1,SVNLAGKNIQY
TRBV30,AWRADGTYFNEQF
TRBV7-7,ASSLGGAGAYNEQF
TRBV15,ATSKAPGLAGGRVMNEQF
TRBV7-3,ASSLKHTGELF
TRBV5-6,ASSSRVGWTDTQY
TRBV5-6,ASSPTTFSGNTIY
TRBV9,ASSVTEGTGELF
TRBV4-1,ASRFDREDTQY
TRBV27,ASSFSGTGGVGYT
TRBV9,ASSVGTFSTDTQY
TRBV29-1,SVASGANVLT
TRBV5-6,ASSLDGPGNTIY
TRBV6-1,ASRRDRLLNTEAF
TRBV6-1,ASTGGPYEQY
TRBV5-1,ASSPDRQGTPYEQY